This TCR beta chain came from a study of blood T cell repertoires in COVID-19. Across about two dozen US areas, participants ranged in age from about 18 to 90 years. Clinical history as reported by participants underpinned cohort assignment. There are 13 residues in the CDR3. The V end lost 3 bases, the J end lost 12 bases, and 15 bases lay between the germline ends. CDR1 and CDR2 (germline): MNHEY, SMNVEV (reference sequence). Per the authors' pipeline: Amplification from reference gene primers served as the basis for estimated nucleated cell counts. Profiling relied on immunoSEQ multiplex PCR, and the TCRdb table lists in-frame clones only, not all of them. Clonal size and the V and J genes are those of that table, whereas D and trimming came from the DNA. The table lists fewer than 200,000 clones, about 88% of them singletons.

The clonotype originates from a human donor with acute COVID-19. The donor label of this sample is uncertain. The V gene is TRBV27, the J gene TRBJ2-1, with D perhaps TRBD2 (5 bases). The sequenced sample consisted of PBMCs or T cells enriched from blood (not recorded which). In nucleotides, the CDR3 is TGTGCCAGCAGTTTTTCCGGGGTGTTAGGGCAGTTCTTC. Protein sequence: CASSFSGVLGQFF.